A single sample is the source of the 28 T cell receptor beta chains below, sequenced in a study of cytomegalovirus exposure and HLA in healthy donors. Amplification used 60 Vbeta primers and 13 Jbeta primers. Data came from immunoSEQ multiplex PCR; TCRdb stores just in-frame clones and leaves some out. The sample consists of some 130,000 clones, 66% of them appearing once. Material for sequencing was PBMCs. These receptors were obtained from a human donor in good health.

This clone was counted a single time. V gene TRBV4-1 combines with J gene TRBJ2-3; a weak D match, TRBD2 (6 bases). Germline-derived CDR1 and CDR2 are MGHRA and YSYEKL. Trimming removed 6 bases from V and 2 bases from J, with 12 bases in between. The CDR3 has 14 amino acids. As DNA, the CDR3 is TGCGCCAGCAGACTAGCTGTGTACACAGATACGCAGTATTTT. Encoded protein: CASRLAVYTDTQYF.

The chain joins TRBV11-3 to TRBJ2-2; D is unclear. Trimming cost V 4 bases and J 3 bases, with 9 bases left between them. CDR1 is SGHNT, CDR2 YENEEA, per germline. The CDR3 loop spans 14 amino acids. The CDR3 coding sequence is TGTGCCAGCAGCTCAACGCGATACACCGGGGAGCTGTTTTTT. It is translated as CASSSTRYTGELFF.

J is TRBJ2-7 and V is TRBV28; TRBD1 matches at 9 bases. The J call may not be correct, given that the DNA end is closer to TRBJ2-1. This CDR3 has 14 amino acids. Germline-derived CDR1 and CDR2 are MDHEN and SYDVKM. The CDR3 is CASSLGTGNYEQFF. Written as DNA, the CDR3 is TGTGCCAGCAGTTTAGGGACAGGGAACTACGAGCAGTTCTTC.

The chain joins TRBV6-5 to TRBJ1-2, with 8 bases fitting TRBD1. With 6 bases clipped from V and 8 bases from J, the junction kept 5 bases outside the gene matches. The CDR3 loop spans 12 amino acids. CDR1 MNHEY and CDR2 SVGAGI come from the germline V gene. The CDR3 nucleotides are TGTGCCAGCAGGACAGGGGAACGAGGCTACACCTTC. It codes for CASRTGERGYTF.

In this sample, this clone turned up a few times. V and J are TRBV2 and TRBJ2-7, with D possibly matching TRBD1 (5 bases). Trimming took 7 bases from V and 2 from J, leaving 9 bases between them. Germline assignment: CDR1 SNHLY and CDR2 FYNNEI. CDR3 length: 12 residues. CDR3 amino acids: CASTGHPYEQYF. Written as DNA, the CDR3 is TGTGCCAGCACAGGGCATCCCTACGAGCAGTACTTC.

This rearrangement joins TRBV18 to TRBJ2-5, with 8 bases lining up with TRBD1. After removal of 5 bases from V and 2 bases from J, the junction contained 1 base not matched to a gene. The CDR3 sequence is 13 residues long. The V gene's germline CDR1 is KGHSH and CDR2 LQKENI. CDR3 amino acids: CASSGQGQETQYF. CDR3 DNA sequence: TGTGCCAGCTCAGGACAGGGACAAGAGACCCAGTACTTC.

In nucleotides, the CDR3 is TGCGCCAGCAGGCAAAGCGGGACTGGAAATGAGCAGTTCTTC. It yields the protein CASRQSGTGNEQFF. This chain connects TRBV10-2 to TRBJ2-1; 7 positions match TRBD2. Germline V lookup: CDR1 WSHSY, CDR2 SAAADI. This CDR3 has 14 amino acids. V lost 6 bases to trimming and J lost 7 bases; unmatched junction nucleotides: 9.

V usage is TRBV9 and J usage is TRBJ2-5; a weak D match, TRBD1 (5 bases). The CDR3 length is 15 residues. CDR1 is SGDLS, CDR2 YYNGEE, per germline. V dropped 2 bases and J dropped 4 bases, with 15 bases sitting between them. This chain's CDR3 is CASSVTPSDIETQYF. CDR3 DNA: TGTGCCAGCAGCGTCACTCCCTCGGACATAGAGACCCAGTACTTC.

The chain is built from TRBV6-5 and TRBJ2-1, with 7 bases aligning to TRBD2. Per the germline V gene, CDR1 is MNHEY and CDR2 is SVGAGI. The CDR3 has 15 amino acids. Trimming at V came to 2 bases and at J to 5 bases, leaving 6 bases not matched to a gene. CDR3 DNA: TGTGCCAGCAGTTACCTCCGGGAGGCGGACAATGAGCAGTTCTTC. It is translated as CASSYLREADNEQFF.

The CDR3 DNA sequence: TGTGCCAGCAGCGTCCTTTCCTACAATGAGCAGTTCTTC. Translated, it gives CASSVLSYNEQFF. V and J are TRBV7-9 and TRBJ2-1, with D uncertain. Germline CDR1 and CDR2: SEHNR and FQNEAQ (reference sequence). The CDR3 loop spans 13 amino acids. Trimming stripped 5 bases from V and 1 base from J, with 6 bases between.

V usage is TRBV27 and J usage is TRBJ2-7; D is possibly TRBD1 (6 bases). The CDR3 spans 13 residues. The germline gives CDR1 MNHEY, CDR2 SMNVEV (reference sequence). V was cut by 5 bases and J by 2 bases, with 10 bases left in between. The CDR3 here is CASSVGQPYEQYF. The CDR3 bases are TGTGCCAGCAGTGTAGGACAGCCCTACGAGCAGTACTTC.

This clone turned up a few times. The identical CDR3 is also encoded by other nucleotide sequences in the sample. The V call is TRBV7-2, the J call TRBJ2-7; possible D gene TRBD2, 5 bases. The CDR3 extends over 12 amino acids. The V and J ends lost 5 bases and 1 base respectively, with 6 bases between them. Germline CDR1 SGHTA, CDR2 FQGNSA. CDR3 in DNA: TGTGCCAGCAGCCCGGGATCCTACGAGCAGTACTTC. Protein product: CASSPGSYEQYF.

The sample holds a few counts of this clone. The chain employs TRBV10-3 and TRBJ1-5; D perhaps matches TRBD1 (5 bases). CDR1 ENHRY and CDR2 SYGVKD come from the germline V gene. Between the trimmed V and J ends, which lost 3 bases and 9 bases, there was a span of 9 bases. The CDR3 runs to 12 residues. The CDR3 spells CAISEGATPQHF. As DNA, the CDR3 is TGTGCCATCAGTGAAGGGGCCACGCCCCAGCATTTT.

The chain combines TRBV19 with TRBJ1-5, with D possibly matching TRBD1 (6 bases). This CDR3 is built from 16 residues. Trimming removed 3 bases at V and 7 bases at J, with 19 bases between. Germline V gene lookup returns CDR1 LNHDA and CDR2 SQIVND (reference sequence). Here the CDR3 DNA reads TGTGCCAGTAGTATTGGGGGCAGTCTGTCGGGGCAGCCCCAGCATTTT. It yields the protein CASSIGGSLSGQPQHF.

This clone was detected only a few times. CDR3 DNA sequence: TGTGCCAGCTCACCGGACTTCTACGAGCAGTACTTC. Translation gives CASSPDFYEQYF. The chain couples TRBV18 to TRBJ2-5; weak D call: TRBD2 (5 bases). The tail of the sequence fits TRBJ2-7 better, so the J call may be wrong. Germline CDR1 reads KGHSH; CDR2 reads LQKENI. This CDR3 region has 12 residues.

The rearrangement joins TRBV6-1 to TRBJ2-7, with TRBD1 matching over 7 bases. The V gene's germline CDR1 is MNHNS and CDR2 SASEGT. This CDR3 has 13 residues. V lost 4 bases, J lost 3 bases, and 3 bases stayed unmatched. The CDR3 protein is CASSGRTGYEQYF. The CDR3 DNA reads TGTGCCAGCAGTGGGCGGACAGGCTACGAGCAGTACTTC.

This chain uses TRBV19 with TRBJ2-7; the D gene is possibly TRBD1 (6 bases). There are 15 residues in the CDR3. V was clipped by 3 bases and J by 4 bases, with 16 bases between them. Germline CDR1 is LNHDA and CDR2 is SQIVND (reference sequence). This chain's CDR3 is CASSIRRQDRYEQYF. CDR3 in DNA: TGTGCCAGTAGTATCCGGCGACAGGACCGTTACGAGCAGTACTTC.

The chain couples TRBV28 to TRBJ2-5; the D gene is possibly TRBD2 (5 bases). The CDR3 length is 17 residues. The V end lost 3 bases, the J end lost 3 bases, and 20 bases lay between the germline ends. CDR1 MDHEN and CDR2 SYDVKM come from the germline V gene. The CDR3 region has the DNA TGTGCCAGCAGTTTCGTATTAGGCGGGCGAGAAAAAGAGACCCAGTACTTC. The encoded protein is CASSFVLGGREKETQYF.

The chain combines TRBV2 with TRBJ2-1; no firm D call. Per germline, CDR1 SNHLY and CDR2 FYNNEI. V lost 3 bases and J 0 bases, leaving 6 bases between the germline ends. The CDR3 is made up of 14 amino acids. DNA of the CDR3: TGTGCCAGCAGTGACCTGTTCTCCTACAATGAGCAGTTCTTC. It codes for CASSDLFSYNEQFF.

The J gene is TRBJ2-5, the V gene TRBV5-5; TRBD2 aligns across 9 bases. The length of the CDR3 is 16 residues. Germline V gene data show CDR1 as SGHKS and CDR2 as YYEKEE (reference sequence). Losses at the gene ends were 6 bases for V and 4 bases for J; bases not matched to a gene: 13. The CDR3 reads CASTIALAGVGETQYF. DNA for the CDR3: TGTGCCAGCACCATCGCCTTAGCGGGGGTGGGAGAGACCCAGTACTTC.

V is TRBV5-1 and J is TRBJ2-7, with 10 bases aligning to TRBD2. Germline V gene sequence: CDR1 SGHRS, CDR2 YFSETQ. J lost 5 bases, V lost 4 bases, and 9 bases had no gene match. The CDR3 runs to 15 residues. This CDR3 reads CASSPGTSVLHEQYF. CDR3 coding DNA: TGCGCCAGCAGCCCCGGGACTAGCGTTCTCCACGAGCAGTACTTC.

V gene TRBV6-5 combines with J gene TRBJ1-5; D call uncertain. V was shortened by 5 bases and J by 8 bases, with 16 bases between the two germline ends. CDR3 length: 14 amino acids. Germline V gene lookup returns CDR1 MNHEY and CDR2 SVGAGI. CDR3 nucleotide sequence: TGTGCCAGCAGTGAAGGCTGGGTCGGGGAGCCCCAGCATTTT. The encoded protein is CASSEGWVGEPQHF.

This chain connects TRBV5-8 to TRBJ1-5; 9 bases map to TRBD1. The CDR3 length is 14 residues. J gave up 6 bases and V 2 bases, and 3 bases lay outside the gene matches. CDR1 and CDR2 from the germline V gene are SGHTS and YDEGEE. DNA of the CDR3: TGTGCCAGCAGCTTACCGGACAGGGGTCAGCCCCAGCATTTT. It yields the protein CASSLPDRGQPQHF.

This chain uses TRBV7-2 with TRBJ1-2, with 7 bases identical to TRBD1. Germline-derived CDR1 and CDR2 are SGHTA and FQGNSA. The CDR3 is 15 residues long. V lost 1 base to trimming and J lost 4 bases; unmatched junction nucleotides: 6. This CDR3 is CASSLGGGRSYGYTF. The CDR3, as DNA: TGTGCCAGCAGCTTAGGAGGGGGCAGAAGCTATGGCTACACCTTC.

The chain couples TRBV4-3 to TRBJ1-1, with D tentatively TRBD1 (6 bases). The V gene's germline CDR1 is LGHNA and CDR2 YSLEER. The CDR3 totals 15 residues. V gave up 0 bases and J gave up 0 bases, with 8 bases separating them. CDR3 bases: TGCGCCAGCAGCCAAGAATACAGGGTGAACACTGAAGCTTTCTTT. The encoded protein is CASSQEYRVNTEAFF.

This chain connects TRBV4-1 to TRBJ2-2; a weak D match, TRBD2 (5 bases). CDR1 is MGHRA, CDR2 YSYEKL, per germline. This CDR3 spans 14 amino acids. V lost 0 bases, J lost 6 bases, and 8 bases lay in between. CDR3 amino acids: CASSQERGPGELFF. As DNA, the CDR3 is TGCGCCAGCAGCCAAGAGAGAGGGCCCGGGGAGCTGTTTTTT.

The chain has TRBV4-3 and TRBJ1-3; the match to TRBD1 covers 7 bases. The CDR3 covers 17 residues. V lost 1 base and J lost 3; bases outside the gene matches: 9. CDR1 LGHNA and CDR2 YSLEER come from the germline V gene. CDR3 region: CASSQVKSGGSGNTIYF. The CDR3 region has the DNA TGCGCCAGCAGCCAAGTAAAGTCAGGGGGAAGTGGAAACACCATATATTTT.

This clone was observed a handful of times. V gene TRBV5-4 combines with J gene TRBJ2-7, with 10 bases identical to TRBD2. The germline CDR1 and CDR2 sequences are SGHNT and YYREEE (reference sequence). This CDR3 has 15 amino acids. J was trimmed by 2 bases and V by 1 base; bases with no gene match: 3. CDR3 bases: TGTGCCAGCAGCTTGTCCAGCGGGAGGGCCTACGAGCAGTACTTC. Residues: CASSLSSGRAYEQYF.